A selection of T cell receptor beta chains follows, all from one sample in a study of radiation and T cells in renal cell carcinoma. TCRdb keeps only in-frame clones here, not all; method: immunoSEQ multiplex PCR. The repertoire consists of tens of thousands of clones, with about 82% occurring once and the leading ten covering roughly a tenth. Sequences were derived from blood, sampled from a patient whose treatment included radiotherapy and nephrectomy. The receptors stem from a man aged 50 or older with renal cell carcinoma. CDR3s include the opening cysteine and the closing phenylalanine or tryptophan. The D gene is left open where the match is weak. The size field is filled for only some rows; it gives once, few, many or a size class.

v_call: TRBV7-8; d_call: NA; clone_size: NA; j_call: TRBJ2-2; cdr3_nt: TGTGCCAGCAGCCCAACCACAGGGGGGGACACCGGGGAGCTGTTTTTT; cdr3_aa: CASSPTTGGDTGELFF
v_call: TRBV7-2; d_call: NA; clone_size: NA; j_call: TRBJ2-7; cdr3_nt: TGTGCCAGCAGCCTTGGGGTGGGACGGGGCAACCTACACGAGCAGTACTTC; cdr3_aa: CASSLGVGRGNLHEQYF
v_call: TRBV6-1; d_call: TRBD2; clone_size: NA; j_call: TRBJ2-7; cdr3_nt: TGTGCCAGCAGTGAACGTGTCACTAGCGGGTTCCCCTACGAGCAGTACTTC; cdr3_aa: CASSERVTSGFPYEQYF
v_call: TRBV29-1; d_call: NA; clone_size: NA; j_call: TRBJ2-3; cdr3_nt: TGCAGCGTTGAGGCAGCGGACTCCACAGATACGCAGTATTTT; cdr3_aa: CSVEAADSTDTQYF
v_call: TRBV18; d_call: NA; clone_size: NA; j_call: TRBJ1-4; cdr3_nt: TGTGCCAGCTCACCACGGACAATAAAAGGTGAAAAACTGTTTTTT; cdr3_aa: CASSPRTIKGEKLFF
v_call: TRBV30; d_call: NA; clone_size: few; j_call: TRBJ2-3; cdr3_nt: TGTGCCTGGAGTGTGCGGGGCGCGGGTGATACGCAGTATTTT; cdr3_aa: CAWSVRGAGDTQYF
v_call: TRBV27; d_call: TRBD1; clone_size: NA; j_call: TRBJ1-2; cdr3_nt: TGTGCCAGCAGTTTATTTGCCTTCGGGGAGGACCACGGGACAGTCTATGGCTACACCTTC; cdr3_aa: CASSLFAFGEDHGTVYGYTF
v_call: TRBV12-5; d_call: NA; clone_size: NA; j_call: TRBJ2-2; cdr3_nt: TGTGCTAGTGGTTTAGAGACAGGGAACACCGGGGAGCTGTTTTTT; cdr3_aa: CASGLETGNTGELFF
v_call: TRBV19; d_call: TRBD1; clone_size: NA; j_call: TRBJ2-1; cdr3_nt: TGTGCCAGTAGTACTTTGGACAGGGGGTTCGACAATGAGCAGTTCTTC; cdr3_aa: CASSTLDRGFDNEQFF
v_call: TRBV9; d_call: NA; clone_size: once; j_call: TRBJ1-2; cdr3_nt: TGTGCCAGCAGCAGCGGACCAAACTATGGCTACACCTTC; cdr3_aa: CASSSGPNYGYTF
v_call: TRBV30; d_call: NA; clone_size: NA; j_call: TRBJ2-2; cdr3_nt: TGTGCCTGGAGTTCAGGAAACACCGGGGAGCTGTTTTTT; cdr3_aa: CAWSSGNTGELFF
v_call: TRBV6-1; d_call: NA; clone_size: NA; j_call: TRBJ2-6; cdr3_nt: TGTGCCAGCAGTGACAGGGTATATTTTGGGGCCAACGTCCTGACTTTC; cdr3_aa: CASSDRVYFGANVLTF
v_call: TRBV6-5; d_call: NA; clone_size: NA; j_call: TRBJ1-3; cdr3_nt: TGTGCCAGCAGAGAAACAGGGCTTTCTGGAAACACCATATATTTT; cdr3_aa: CASRETGLSGNTIYF
v_call: TRBV7-9; d_call: NA; clone_size: few; j_call: TRBJ1-1; cdr3_nt: TGTGCCAGCAGCTTTATGTCGCCCACTGAAGCTTTCTTT; cdr3_aa: CASSFMSPTEAFF
v_call: TRBV7-2; d_call: NA; clone_size: NA; j_call: TRBJ1-1; cdr3_nt: TGTGCCAGCAGTCAGATTCAGGGAGGGAACACTGAAGCTTTCTTT; cdr3_aa: CASSQIQGGNTEAFF
v_call: TRBV5-4; d_call: NA; clone_size: NA; j_call: TRBJ2-1; cdr3_nt: TGTGCCAGCAGCTGGACAGAAAATGAGCAGTTCTTC; cdr3_aa: CASSWTENEQFF
v_call: TRBV19; d_call: TRBD2; clone_size: NA; j_call: TRBJ2-1; cdr3_nt: TGTGCCAGTCGAGGGCGGGGGTACAATGAGCAGTTCTTC; cdr3_aa: CASRGRGYNEQFF
v_call: TRBV13; d_call: NA; clone_size: NA; j_call: TRBJ1-6; cdr3_nt: TGTGCCAGCAGCTTGGGACCCGATAATTCACCCCTCCACTTT; cdr3_aa: CASSLGPDNSPLHF
v_call: TRBV15; d_call: TRBD2; clone_size: few; j_call: TRBJ2-1; cdr3_nt: TGTGCCACCAGCAGAGATTCGGGCCTAGCGGTCGCGCAGTTCTTC; cdr3_aa: CATSRDSGLAVAQFF